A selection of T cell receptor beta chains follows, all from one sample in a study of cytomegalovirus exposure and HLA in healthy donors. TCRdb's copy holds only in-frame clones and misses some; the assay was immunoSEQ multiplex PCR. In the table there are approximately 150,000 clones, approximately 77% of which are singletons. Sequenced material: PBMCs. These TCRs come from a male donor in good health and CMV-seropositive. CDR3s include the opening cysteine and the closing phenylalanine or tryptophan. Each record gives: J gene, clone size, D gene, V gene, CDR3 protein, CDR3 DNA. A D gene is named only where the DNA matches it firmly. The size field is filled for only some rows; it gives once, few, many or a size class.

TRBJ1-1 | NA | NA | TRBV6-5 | CASSLGHPNTEAFF | TGTGCCAGCAGCCTGGGACACCCGAACACTGAAGCTTTCTTT
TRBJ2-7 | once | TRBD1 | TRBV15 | CATSSAGQAVEQYF | TGTGCCACCAGCAGTGCAGGACAGGCGGTCGAGCAGTACTTC
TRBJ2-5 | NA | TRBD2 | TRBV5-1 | CASSLSLAGGRETQYF | TGCGCCAGCAGCTTGAGTCTAGCGGGGGGACGAGAGACCCAGTACTTC
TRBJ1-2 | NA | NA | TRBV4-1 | CASSLISRGRNGYTF | TGCGCCAGCAGCCTTATTAGCAGGGGTAGGAATGGCTACACCTTC
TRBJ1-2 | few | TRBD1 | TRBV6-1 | CASSGQGHYGYTF | TGTGCCAGCAGTGGACAGGGTCACTATGGCTACACCTTC
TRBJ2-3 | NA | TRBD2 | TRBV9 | CASSDPTSGQGYTQYF | TGTGCCAGCAGCGACCCAACTAGCGGCCAGGGTTATACGCAGTATTTT
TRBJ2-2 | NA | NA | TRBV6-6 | CASRPLAVDTGELFF | TGTGCCAGCAGGCCACTAGCAGTTGACACCGGGGAGCTGTTTTTT
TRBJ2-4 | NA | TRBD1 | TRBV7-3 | CASSSSGQGGIQYF | TGTGCCAGCAGTTCTTCCGGACAGGGCGGCATTCAGTACTTC
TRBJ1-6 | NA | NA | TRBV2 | CASSEGTQTDSPLHF | TGTGCCAGCAGTGAGGGGACTCAAACGGACTCACCCCTCCACTTT
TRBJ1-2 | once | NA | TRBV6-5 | CASSYSWLYGYTF | TGTGCCAGCAGTTACTCATGGCTGTATGGCTACACCTTC
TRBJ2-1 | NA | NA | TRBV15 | CATGADGREGSMDEQFF | TGTGCCACGGGGGCCGACGGACGGGAAGGCTCGATGGATGAGCAGTTCTTC
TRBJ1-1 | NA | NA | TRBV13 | CASSGPGFLTEAFF | TGTGCCAGCAGCGGTCCAGGGTTTCTAACTGAAGCTTTCTTT
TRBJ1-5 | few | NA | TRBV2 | CASMRENSNQPQHF | TGTGCCAGCATGCGGGAAAATAGCAATCAGCCCCAGCATTTT
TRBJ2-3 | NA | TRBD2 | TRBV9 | CASSAFPSGGFTDTQYF | TGTGCCAGCAGCGCCTTTCCTAGCGGGGGATTCACAGATACGCAGTATTTT
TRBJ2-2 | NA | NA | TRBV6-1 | CASSEHGVANTGELFF | TGTGCCAGCAGTGAACACGGGGTTGCGAACACCGGGGAGCTGTTTTTT
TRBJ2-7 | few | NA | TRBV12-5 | CASGLVLVAGASEQYF | TGTGCTAGTGGGTTGGTACTGGTTGCGGGGGCCTCGGAGCAGTACTTC
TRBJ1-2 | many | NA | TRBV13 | CASSLGSGGKGYTF | TGTGCCAGCAGCTTAGGAAGCGGAGGAAAAGGCTACACCTTC
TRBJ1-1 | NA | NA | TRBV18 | CASSLSDSQNTEAFF | TGTGCCAGCTCACTTTCGGACAGTCAGAACACTGAAGCTTTCTTT
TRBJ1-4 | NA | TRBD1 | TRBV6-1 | CASSDGQDEKLFF | TGTGCCAGCAGTGATGGACAGGATGAAAAACTGTTTTTT
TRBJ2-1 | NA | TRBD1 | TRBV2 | CASRTGAYNEQFF | TGTGCCAGCAGGACAGGGGCCTACAATGAGCAGTTCTTC
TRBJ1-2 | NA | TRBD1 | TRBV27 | CASSSFLRSGQGGGYTF | TGTGCCAGCAGCAGCTTTCTTAGGTCGGGACAGGGAGGAGGCTACACCTTC
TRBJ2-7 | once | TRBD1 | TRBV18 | CASSPGQGNYEQYF | TGTGCCAGCTCACCGGGACAGGGGAACTACGAGCAGTACTTC
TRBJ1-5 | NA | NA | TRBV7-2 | CASSLDQRHSNQPQHF | TGTGCCAGCAGCTTAGACCAGAGACATAGCAATCAGCCCCAGCATTTT
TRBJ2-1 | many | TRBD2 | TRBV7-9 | CASSLGTSGARNEQFF | TGTGCCAGCAGCTTAGGGACTAGCGGGGCGAGGAATGAGCAGTTCTTC
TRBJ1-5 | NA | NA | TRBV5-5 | CASSLGQGKQPQHF | TGTGCCAGCAGCTTGGGGCAGGGGAAACAGCCCCAGCATTTT
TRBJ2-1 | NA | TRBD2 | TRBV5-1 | CASSLAWVAGARVDEQFF | TGCGCCAGCAGCTTGGCCTGGGTAGCGGGGGCTCGAGTCGATGAGCAGTTCTTC
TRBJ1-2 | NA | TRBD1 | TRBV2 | CARSEQTGAGGYTF | TGTGCCAGATCGGAACAGACAGGGGCTGGCGGCTACACCTTC
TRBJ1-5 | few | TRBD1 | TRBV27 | CASRRTGGNQPQHF | TGTGCCAGCAGACGCACAGGGGGCAATCAGCCCCAGCATTTT
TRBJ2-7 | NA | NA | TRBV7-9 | CSSSLYGRGGYEQYF | TGTTCCAGCAGCCTATACGGGCGTGGAGGGTACGAGCAGTACTTC
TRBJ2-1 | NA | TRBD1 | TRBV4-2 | CASSQLDRGPGNEQFF | TGTGCCAGCAGCCAACTTGACAGGGGGCCAGGAAATGAGCAGTTCTTC
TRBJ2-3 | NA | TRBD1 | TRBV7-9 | CASSPDRGMASTDTQYF | TGTGCCAGCAGCCCTGACAGGGGGATGGCGAGCACAGATACGCAGTATTTT
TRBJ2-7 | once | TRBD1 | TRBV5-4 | CASSSPGQASYEQYF | TGTGCCAGCAGCTCCCCCGGACAGGCCTCCTACGAGCAGTACTTC
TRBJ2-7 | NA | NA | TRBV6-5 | CASSPRDTTYEQYF | TGTGCCAGCAGTCCTCGGGACACTACCTACGAGCAGTACTTC
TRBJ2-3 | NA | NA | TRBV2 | CASRAGLRVADTQYF | TGTGCCAGCAGGGCTGGACTAAGAGTAGCAGATACGCAGTATTTT
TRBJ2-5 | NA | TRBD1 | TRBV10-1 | CASTMDRYGGETQYF | TGCGCCAGCACCATGGACAGGTACGGCGGAGAGACCCAGTACTTC
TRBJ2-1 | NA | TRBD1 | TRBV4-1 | CASSQVGTAYNEQFF | TGCGCCAGCAGCCAAGTCGGGACAGCCTACAATGAGCAGTTCTTC
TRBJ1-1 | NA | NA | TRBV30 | CAWSRGGTEAFF | TGTGCCTGGAGTCGAGGCGGCACTGAAGCTTTCTTT
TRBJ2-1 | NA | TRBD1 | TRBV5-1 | CASSLTSGQGWNNEQFF | TGCGCCAGCAGCTTGACGTCCGGACAGGGTTGGAACAATGAGCAGTTCTTC
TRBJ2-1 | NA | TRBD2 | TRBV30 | CAWSGLAGPISSYNEQFF | TGTGCCTGGAGTGGATTAGCGGGGCCTATTAGCTCCTACAATGAGCAGTTCTTC
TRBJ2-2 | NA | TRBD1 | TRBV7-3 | CASSPQVQRGQAGELFF | TGTGCCAGCAGCCCCCAAGTACAGAGGGGGCAGGCCGGGGAGCTGTTTTTT
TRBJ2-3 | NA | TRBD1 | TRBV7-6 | CASSLWTGGEDTQYF | TGTGCCAGCAGCTTGTGGACAGGGGGGGAAGATACGCAGTATTTT